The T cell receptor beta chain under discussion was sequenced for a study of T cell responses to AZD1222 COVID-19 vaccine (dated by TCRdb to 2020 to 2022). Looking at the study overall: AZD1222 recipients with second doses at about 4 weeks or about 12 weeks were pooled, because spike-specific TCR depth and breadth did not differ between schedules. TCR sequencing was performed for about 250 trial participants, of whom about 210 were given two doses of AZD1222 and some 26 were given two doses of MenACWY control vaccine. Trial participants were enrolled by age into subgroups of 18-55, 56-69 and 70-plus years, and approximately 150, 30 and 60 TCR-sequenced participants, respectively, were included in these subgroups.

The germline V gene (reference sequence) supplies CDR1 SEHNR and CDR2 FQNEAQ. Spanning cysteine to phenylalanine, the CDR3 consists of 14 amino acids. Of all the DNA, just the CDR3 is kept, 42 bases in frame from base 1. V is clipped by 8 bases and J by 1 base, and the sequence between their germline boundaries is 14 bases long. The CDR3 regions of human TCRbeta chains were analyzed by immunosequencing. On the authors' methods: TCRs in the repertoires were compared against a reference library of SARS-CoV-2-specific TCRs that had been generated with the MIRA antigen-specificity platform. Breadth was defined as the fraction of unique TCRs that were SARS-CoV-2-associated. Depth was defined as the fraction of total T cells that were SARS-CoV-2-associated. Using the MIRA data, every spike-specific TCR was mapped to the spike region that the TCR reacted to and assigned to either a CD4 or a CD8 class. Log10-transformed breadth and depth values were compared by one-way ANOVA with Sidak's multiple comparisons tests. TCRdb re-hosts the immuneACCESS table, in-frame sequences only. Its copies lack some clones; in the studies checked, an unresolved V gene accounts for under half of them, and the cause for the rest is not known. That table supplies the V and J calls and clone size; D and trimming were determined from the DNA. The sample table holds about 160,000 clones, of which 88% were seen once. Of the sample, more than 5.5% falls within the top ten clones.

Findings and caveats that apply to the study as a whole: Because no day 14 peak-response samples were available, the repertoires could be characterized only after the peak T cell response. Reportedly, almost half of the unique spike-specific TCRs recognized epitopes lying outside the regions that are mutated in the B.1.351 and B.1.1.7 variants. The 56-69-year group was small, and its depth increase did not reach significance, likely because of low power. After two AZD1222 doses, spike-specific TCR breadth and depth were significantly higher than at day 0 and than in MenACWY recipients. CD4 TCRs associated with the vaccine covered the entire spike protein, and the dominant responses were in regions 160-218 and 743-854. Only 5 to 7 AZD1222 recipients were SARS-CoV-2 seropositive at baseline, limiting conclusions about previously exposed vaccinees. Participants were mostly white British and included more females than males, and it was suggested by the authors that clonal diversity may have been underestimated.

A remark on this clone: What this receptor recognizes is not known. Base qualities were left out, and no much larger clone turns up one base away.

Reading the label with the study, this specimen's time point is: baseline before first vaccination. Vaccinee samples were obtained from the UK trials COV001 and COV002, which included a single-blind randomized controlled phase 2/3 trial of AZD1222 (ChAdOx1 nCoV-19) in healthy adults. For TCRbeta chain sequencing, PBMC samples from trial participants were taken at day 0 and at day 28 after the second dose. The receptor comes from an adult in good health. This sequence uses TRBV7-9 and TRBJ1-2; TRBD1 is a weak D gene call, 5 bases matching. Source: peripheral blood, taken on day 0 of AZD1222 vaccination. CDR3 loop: CASYEGRLNYGYTF. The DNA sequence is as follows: TGTGCCAGCTACGAGGGGCGCCTTAACTATGGCTACACCTTC.